The T cell receptor (beta chain) described here comes from a study of blood T cell repertoires in COVID-19. Looking at the study overall: Sites across the United States, Italy and Spain contributed samples from acute and convalescent COVID-19. PBMCs, B-cell-depleted T cells, or T cells provided the cDNA or gDNA that made up the material.

The junction had 7 bases not matched to a gene; V was cut back by 5 bases and J by 6 bases. Germline V gene lookup returns CDR1 MNHEY and CDR2 SMNVEV (reference sequence). The CDR3 sequence is 15 residues long. In the authors' workflow: Reference gene primers were amplified, and this amplification served to estimate nucleated cell counts. This table comes from immunoSEQ multiplex PCR, and its TCRdb copy is limited to in-frame clones, with some not included. D and trimming come from the DNA, and the V and J calls and clone size come from that table. The sample consists of 150,000 to 200,000 clones, roughly 90% of them appearing once.

This sequence was found in a man between 60 and 70 years old with active or convalescent COVID-19. The material sequenced was peripheral blood. The chain is built from TRBV27 and TRBJ2-3; 11 bases line up with TRBD2. The DNA of the CDR3 is TGTGCCAGCAGTCCTCTAGCGGGGGGTGCCGATACGCAGTATTTT. Its protein product is CASSPLAGGADTQYF.